This T cell receptor (beta chain) was identified during a study of blood T cell repertoires in COVID-19. Germline V gene data show CDR1 as SGHDT and CDR2 as YYEEEE. Trimming left V 4 bases short and J 4 bases short, with 12 bases between. CDR3 length: 14 residues. Repertoires were generated with immunoSEQ multiplex PCR, while TCRdb's copy carries only in-frame clones and drops some. In the table there are some 150,000 clones, roughly 90% of which are singletons. The sequence came from a human donor in a cohort sampled during active COVID-19. The sample taken for sequencing was peripheral blood. The chain joins TRBV5-6 to TRBJ1-5; D ambiguous. CDR3 in amino acids: CASSPWTGNQPQHF. CDR3 nucleotide sequence: TGTGCCAGCAGCCCCTGGACGGGGAATCAGCCCCAGCATTTT.